This TCR beta chain came from a study of OX40 agonist ivuxolimab in advanced cancers. Study-level background: Ivuxolimab, which patients received intravenously every 2 weeks, was dosed at 0.01 to 10 mg/kg.

Measured with immunoSEQ multiplex PCR; TCRdb has only the in-frame clones, and not every one. The table shows roughly 10,000 clones, with 77% occurring only once. The germline V gene has CDR1 MNHNY and CDR2 SVGAGI (reference sequence). V was pared by 4 bases and J by 6 bases, with 12 bases between. This CDR3 is built from 13 residues. This chain uses TRBV6-6 with TRBJ1-2; the D is unclear. Here the sequenced sample was CD4+ or CD8+ T cells sorted from blood, taken in a trial of the OX40 agonist ivuxolimab. The receptor's source is an adult with an advanced solid tumor such as melanoma, head and neck, liver or kidney cancer. CDR3 in amino acids: CASSSPRGDGYTF. The CDR3 region has the DNA TGTGCCAGCAGTTCCCCCCGGGGAGATGGCTACACCTTC.